One sample yielded the 29 T cell receptor beta chains listed below, sequenced in a study of T cells in Graves' hyperthyroidism and ophthalmopathy. Amplified TCR beta CDR3 regions came from RNA transcripts. The TCR CDR3 was amplified in a first-round RT-PCR using the HTBI primer set. TCRdb recomputed calls from the multiplex PCR reads with MiXCR, one row per CDR3 protein. Here the sample spans some 180,000 distinct CDR3 sequences, about a sixth being singletons. The specimen was blood. Source of these receptors: a woman between 45 and 60 years old with Graves' hyperthyroidism.

This clonotype came up many times. The rearrangement joins TRBV6-6 to TRBJ1-1; weak D call: TRBD1 (5 bases). Germline V lookup: CDR1 MNHNY, CDR2 SVGAGI (reference sequence). The CDR3 totals 15 residues. Trimming pared 0 bases from V and 4 bases from J, leaving 12 bases between. The CDR3 spells CASSYSNQGGTEAFF. CDR3 nucleotides: TGTGCCAGCAGTTACTCGAATCAGGGTGGCACTGAAGCTTTCTTT.

This clonotype has a count of ten or more. The chain employs TRBV6-1 and TRBJ1-5; 7 bases align to TRBD1. From germline, CDR1 is MNHNS and CDR2 SASEGT. V was pared by 6 bases and J by 0 bases, with 11 bases of the junction left unmatched. The CDR3 has 17 amino acids. The CDR3 here is CASSLRQGTYSNQPQHF. The CDR3 region has the DNA TGTGCCAGCAGCCTTCGACAGGGAACTTATAGCAATCAGCCCCAGCATTTT.

This clonotype appeared many times. J is TRBJ2-1 and V is TRBV29-1; D gene unclear. This CDR3 spans 13 amino acids. The V gene's germline CDR1 is SQVTM and CDR2 ANQGSEA. V lost 1 base, J lost 0 bases, and 4 bases lay in between. The CDR3 reads CSVEGDSYNEQFF. In DNA form, the CDR3 reads TGCAGCGTTGAAGGGGACTCCTACAATGAGCAGTTCTTC.

This clonotype was seen only a few times. This chain uses TRBV20-1 with TRBJ2-5, with TRBD1 as a possible D gene (5 bases). The CDR3 has 14 amino acids. Germline loops: CDR1 DFQATT, CDR2 SNEGSKA (reference sequence). V was cut by 0 bases and J by 1 base, with 9 bases left in between. Here the CDR3 reads CSAREFQGQETQYF. Here the CDR3 DNA reads TGCAGTGCTAGAGAATTCCAGGGCCAAGAGACCCAGTACTTC.

In this sample, this clonotype turned up a few times. A read error may explain this, as a much larger clone is one base away. The rearrangement uses TRBV27 and TRBJ2-2; maybe TRBD1 (6 bases). The CDR3 covers 16 residues. Germline CDR1 reads MNHEY; CDR2 reads SMNVEV (reference sequence). The CDR3 coding sequence is TGTGCCAGCAGTTTATTTGTCGTAGGGGGTCCCGGGGAGCTGCTTTTT. Protein product: CASSLFVVGGPGELLF.

This clonotype was seen repeatedly, ten times or more. CDR3 DNA sequence: TGTGCCAGCAGCTTAGCCCGGATTATCCAAAGGACTAGCGGGGGGGGAAACACAGATACGCAGTATTTT. Its translation: CASSLARIIQRTSGGGNTDTQYF. The gene calls are TRBV7-8 and TRBJ2-3, with TRBD2 identical over 15 bases. The CDR3 is 23 amino acids. V trimming: 0 bases; J trimming: 2 bases; junction bases outside the gene matches: 18. The germline V gene has CDR1 SGHVS and CDR2 FQNEAQ.

This clonotype was counted at least ten times. This chain's CDR3 is CASSTAGGTGELFF. The CDR3 bases are TGTGCCAGTAGCACAGCAGGGGGCACCGGGGAGCTGTTTTTT. The V and J genes are TRBV19 and TRBJ2-2; 7 bases are a match to TRBD1. From germline, CDR1 is LNHDA and CDR2 SQIVND (reference sequence). The CDR3 runs 14 residues. Losses at the gene ends were 6 bases for V and 4 bases for J; bases not matched to a gene: 5.

In its sample, this clonotype was seen many times. Germline is not matched at one junction end, which may reflect a read error. The chain carries TRBV28 and TRBJ1-1, with no clear D. The CDR3 length is 12 residues. CDR1 is MDHEN, CDR2 SYDVKM, per germline. CDR3 protein: CASSSRNTKAFF. The CDR3 nucleotides read TGTGCCAGCAGTTCTAGGAACACTAAAGCTTTCTTT.

The chain combines TRBV12-3 or TRBV12-4 with TRBJ2-3; tentatively, D is TRBD2 (7 bases). The CDR3 runs 16 residues. With 6 bases removed from V and 4 bases from J, the gap between germline ends came to 20 bases. CDR3 amino acids: CASRPWAGAGADTQYF. The CDR3, as DNA: TGTGCCAGCAGGCCTTGGGCGGGGGCAGGGGCAGATACGCAGTATTTT.

This clonotype appeared many times. The chain recombines TRBV6-1 with TRBJ2-6, with D perhaps given as TRBD1 or TRBD2 (6 bases each). Trimming took 6 bases from V and 4 from J, leaving 13 bases between them. This CDR3 region has 15 residues. Germline CDR1 is MNHNS and CDR2 is SASEGT. CDR3: CASREGGSGANVLTF. CDR3 bases: TGTGCCAGCAGGGAGGGGGGATCGGGGGCCAACGTCCTGACTTTC.

For this clonotype: An end of the junction differs from the germline gene, which may be a read error. This rearrangement joins TRBV6-5 to TRBJ2-3; 10 nucleotides match TRBD2. The CDR3 spans 15 residues. Per germline, CDR1 MNHEY and CDR2 SVGAGI. Here the CDR3 reads CVSSYGLAGADTQYF. CDR3 sequence (DNA): TGTGTCAGCAGTTACGGGCTAGCGGGGGCAGATACGCAGTATTTT.

Regarding this clonotype: A much larger clone is a single base away; this may be a read error. V is TRBV20-1 and J is TRBJ1-2, with D unclear. The CDR3 totals 14 residues. The germline V gene has CDR1 DFQATT and CDR2 SNEGSKA (reference sequence). The chain's CDR3 is CSAREKLEGYGYAF. The CDR3 DNA follows: TGCAGTGCTAGAGAGAAGCTAGAAGGGTATGGCTACGCCTTC.

As to this clonotype: This may stem from a read error, because a much larger clone lies one nucleotide away. The J gene is TRBJ2-5, the V gene TRBV5-1, with D hard to call. Germline CDR1 reads SGHRS; CDR2 reads YFSETQ. This CDR3 region has 12 residues. The chain's CDR3 is CASGLVKETQYF. In DNA form, the CDR3 reads TGCGCCAGCGGCTTGGTTAAAGAGACCCAGTACTTC.

This clonotype came up many times. This chain joins TRBV7-9 and TRBJ2-7; the D is unclear. This CDR3 region has 14 residues. Trimming shortened V by 1 base and J by 3 bases, and 10 bases separated the two germline ends. Germline V gene lookup returns CDR1 SEHNR and CDR2 FQNEAQ (reference sequence). The CDR3 sequence is CASSLDAGDYEQYF. CDR3 bases: TGTGCCAGCAGCTTAGACGCAGGAGACTACGAGCAGTACTTC.

This clonotype was seen repeatedly, ten times or more. The gene calls are TRBV5-6 and TRBJ2-3; TRBD2 matches 9 bases. The CDR3 is 15 amino acids. V was pared by 5 bases and J by 3 bases, with 7 bases of the junction left unmatched. Germline V gene data show CDR1 as SGHDT and CDR2 as YYEEEE. CDR3 protein: CASSTRGGGTDTQYF. CDR3 DNA sequence: TGTGCCAGCAGTACGCGGGGGGGCGGAACAGATACGCAGTATTTT. The full variable domain, rest sourced from reference TRBV5-6 and TRBJ2-3, is DAGVTQSPTHLIKTRGQQVTLRCSPKSGHDTVSWYQQALGQGPQFIFQYYEEEERQRGNFPDRFSGHQFPNYSSELNVNALLLGDSALYLCASSTRGGGTDTQYFGPGTRLTVL.

The chain couples TRBV2 to TRBJ2-7; TRBD2 aligns across 8 bases. CDR1 SNHLY and CDR2 FYNNEI come from the germline V gene. This CDR3 has 14 residues. Losses at the gene ends were 6 bases for V and 5 bases for J; bases not matched to a gene: 9. The CDR3 reads CASRPLGGANEQYF. The CDR3 DNA reads TGTGCCAGCAGACCCCTCGGGGGGGCCAACGAGCAGTACTTC.

This clonotype was seen ten or more times. CDR3 DNA sequence: TGTGCCAGCAGTGTTCGTCAGGTTAATCAGCCCCAGCATTTT. Protein sequence: CASSVRQVNQPQHF. The chain has TRBV2 and TRBJ1-5; D not certain. The germline V gene has CDR1 SNHLY and CDR2 FYNNEI. The V end lost 4 bases, the J end lost 4 bases, and 11 bases lay between the germline ends. CDR3 length: 14 amino acids.

This clonotype was counted many times. The V call is TRBV29-1, the J call TRBJ2-5, with TRBD2 matching over 14 bases. The CDR3 has 16 amino acids. The V gene end was trimmed by 8 bases and the J gene end by 0 bases; junction bases not matched to a gene: 8. Germline V CDR1 and CDR2: SQVTM, ANQGSEA. This CDR3 is CSLGLAGDRYQETQYF. The CDR3 coding sequence is TGCAGCCTGGGACTAGCGGGGGACAGGTACCAAGAGACCCAGTACTTC.

The chain links TRBV10-2 to TRBJ2-1; D remains ambiguous. Trimming cost V 4 bases and J 4 bases, with 5 bases left between them. The CDR3 is 12 amino acids. From germline, CDR1 is WSHSY and CDR2 SAAADI. The CDR3 DNA follows: TGCGCCAGCAGTGGACTGTACAATGAGCAGTTCTTC. Its translation is CASSGLYNEQFF.

The chain is built from TRBV12-3 or TRBV12-4 and TRBJ1-1, with D unresolved. The CDR3 runs 12 residues. Trimming took 6 bases from V and 5 from J, leaving 10 bases between them. This CDR3 reads CASRGSATEAFF. The DNA of the CDR3 is TGTGCCAGCAGGGGGAGCGCGACTGAAGCTTTCTTT.

This clonotype was recorded many times. The chain joins TRBV2 to TRBJ1-5; D unclear. Trimming cost V 3 bases and J 9 bases, with 12 bases left between them. CDR3 length: 13 residues. Germline V gene data show CDR1 as SNHLY and CDR2 as FYNNEI. The CDR3 reads CASSEDEPGPQHF. Written as DNA, the CDR3 is TGTGCCAGCAGTGAGGACGAGCCCGGGCCCCAGCATTTT.

The V and J genes are TRBV15 and TRBJ2-7; weak D call: TRBD1 (5 bases). This CDR3 has 13 amino acids. Germline lookup yields CDR1 LNHNV and CDR2 YYDKDF (reference sequence). The germline V and J ends were trimmed by 3 bases and 5 bases, with 11 bases remaining between them. For the CDR3, the DNA is TGTGCCACCAGCAGGCTCCCGACAGACGAGCAGTACTTC. Amino acids: CATSRLPTDEQYF.

This clonotype was seen ten or more times. The V and J genes are TRBV7-2 and TRBJ2-5; possibly TRBD2 for D (5 bases). The germline V gene encodes CDR1 SGHTA and CDR2 FQGNSA. The CDR3 is 15 amino acids. The germline V and J ends were trimmed by 4 bases and 5 bases, with 17 bases remaining between them. The CDR3 DNA reads TGTGCCAGCAGCTGGCTGCCCCTTGGAGGCGAGACCCAGTACTTC. It translates to CASSWLPLGGETQYF.

This clonotype has ten or more counts. The J gene is TRBJ2-5, the V gene TRBV7-8, with TRBD1 matching over 8 bases. Germline values: CDR1 SGHVS, CDR2 FQNEAQ. The ends lost 6 bases at V and 4 bases at J; junction bases unmatched: 7. This CDR3 contains 14 residues. DNA of the CDR3: TGTGCCAGCAGTTACGACAGGGGAGGAGAGACCCAGTACTTC. It codes for CASSYDRGGETQYF. Together with reference TRBV7-8 and TRBJ2-5, the CDR3 gives the full variable domain: GAGVSQSPRYKVAKRGQDVALRCDPISGHVSLFWYQQALGQGPEFLTYFQNEAQLDKSGLPSDRFFAERPEGSVSTLKIQRTQQEDSAVYLCASSYDRGGETQYFGPGTRLLVL.

This clonotype has a count of ten or more. The chain is built from TRBV28 and TRBJ1-2, with 9 bases aligning to TRBD1. The ends lost 5 bases at V and 12 bases at J; junction bases unmatched: 13. CDR1 MDHEN and CDR2 SYDVKM come from the germline V gene. This CDR3 spans 14 amino acids. CDR3 amino acids: CASSLRGQGREHTF. In DNA, the CDR3 is TGTGCCAGCAGTCTGAGGGGACAGGGTAGGGAACACACCTTC.

This clonotype has ten or more counts. The chain employs TRBV29-1 and TRBJ2-3; either TRBD1 or TRBD2 may supply D (5 bases each). This CDR3 region has 13 residues. V was shortened by 1 base and J by 7 bases, with 12 bases between the two germline ends. In germline, CDR1 is SQVTM, CDR2 ANQGSEA. DNA of the CDR3: TGCAGCGTTGAAGGAGGGGCCATCCATACGCAGTATTTT. This translates into CSVEGGAIHTQYF.

This clonotype was detected ten times or more. The CDR3, as DNA: TGTGCCAGCAGTCTAAGACAGGTGTCCTACGAGCAGTACTTC. This sequence encodes CASSLRQVSYEQYF. V usage is TRBV27 and J usage is TRBJ2-7; D may be TRBD1 (6 bases). The germline V and J ends were trimmed by 5 bases and 1 base, with 12 bases remaining between them. The CDR3 has 14 residues. CDR1 is MNHEY and CDR2 is SMNVEV in the germline V gene (reference sequence).

The table lists this clonotype with many counts. The V and J genes are TRBV15 and TRBJ2-2; 7 positions match TRBD1. V lost 2 bases, J lost 1 base, and 4 bases stayed unmatched. This CDR3 comprises 16 residues. Germline V lookup: CDR1 LNHNV, CDR2 YYDKDF (reference sequence). Here the CDR3 reads CATSRSRQGNTGELFF. CDR3 nucleotide sequence: TGTGCCACCAGCAGATCAAGACAGGGGAACACCGGGGAGCTGTTTTTT.

This clonotype was recorded many times. J is TRBJ1-2 and V is TRBV27, with unresolved D. V was pared by 7 bases and J by 5 bases, with 17 bases between. The CDR3 extends over 14 amino acids. The germline V gene has CDR1 MNHEY and CDR2 SMNVEV (reference sequence). The CDR3 here is CASTKRPYDYGYTF. The CDR3 DNA reads TGTGCCAGCACTAAAAGACCCTACGATTATGGCTACACCTTC.